These 22 T cell receptor beta chains came from one sample sequenced in a study of T cells after yellow fever vaccination. TCRdb reprocessed the 5' RACE reads via MiXCR and lists one record per CDR3 protein. The data contain about 510,000 distinct CDR3 sequences, 21% of them singletons. This specimen consisted of PBMCs, obtained roughly 20 days after the first yellow fever vaccination. The origin of the receptors is a man younger than 30 who received the YFV17D yellow fever vaccine.

The chain recombines TRBV10-3 with TRBJ1-6, with D hard to call. Germline CDR1 ENHRY, CDR2 SYGVKD. Trimming stripped 6 bases from V and 7 bases from J, with 16 bases between. The CDR3 extends over 15 amino acids. This CDR3 is CAISADRAVNSPLHF. As DNA, the CDR3 is TGTGCCATCAGCGCCGATCGGGCCGTAAATTCACCCCTCCACTTT.

The chain links TRBV7-9 to TRBJ1-3; D remains unclear. The CDR3 is made up of 16 amino acids. The V gene lost 1 base and the J gene lost 0 bases, with 10 bases spanning the gap. In germline, CDR1 is SEHNR, CDR2 FQNEAQ (reference sequence). The CDR3 DNA is TGTGCCAGCAGCTTAGTCGGGCACCACTCTGGAAACACCATATATTTT. Amino acid sequence: CASSLVGHHSGNTIYF. Together with reference TRBV7-9 and TRBJ1-3, the CDR3 gives the full variable domain: DTGVSQNPRHKITKRGQNVTFRCDPISEHNRLYWYRQTLGQGPEFLTYFQNEAQLEKSRLLSDRFSAERPKGSFSTLEIQRTEQGDSAMYLCASSLVGHHSGNTIYFGEGSWLTVV.

This clonotype turned up a few times. V gene TRBV5-1 combines with J gene TRBJ2-3, with D possibly matching TRBD1 (5 bases). Trimming left V 0 bases short and J 3 bases short, with 8 bases between. This CDR3 contains 14 residues. Germline V gene sequence: CDR1 SGHRS, CDR2 YFSETQ. The CDR3: CASSLGGWTDTQYF. CDR3 nucleotide sequence: TGCGCCAGCAGCTTGGGGGGCTGGACAGATACGCAGTATTTT. Drawing the rest from reference TRBV5-1 and TRBJ2-3, the complete variable domain is KAGVTQTPRYLIKTRGQQVTLSCSPISGHRSVSWYQQTPGQGLQFLFEYFSETQRNKGNFPGRFSGRQFSNSRSEMNVSTLELGDSALYLCASSLGGWTDTQYFGPGTRLTVL.

The chain uses TRBV6-5 and TRBJ2-1, with D hard to call. Germline values: CDR1 MNHEY, CDR2 SVGAGI. The CDR3 covers 14 residues. V gave up 0 bases and J gave up 6 bases, with 9 bases separating them. The CDR3 region has the DNA TGTGCCAGCAGTTACTCGAAATCGGGCAATGAGCAGTTCTTC. Protein: CASSYSKSGNEQFF.

This clonotype was counted a few times. The chain uses TRBV11-2 and TRBJ2-1, with D possibly TRBD2 on 6 matching bases. Germline values: CDR1 SGHAT, CDR2 FQNNGV. Trimming took 11 bases from V and 6 from J, leaving 14 bases between them. The CDR3 has 12 residues. The CDR3 DNA follows: TGTGCCTCCCGTCTAGCGTCCAATGAGCAGTTCTTC. Its translation is CASRLASNEQFF. Filled out from reference TRBV11-2 and TRBJ2-1, the complete variable domain reads EAGVAQSPRYKIIEKRQSVAFWCNPISGHATLYWYQQILGQGPKLLIQFQNNGVVDDSQLPKDRFSAERLKGVDSTLKIQPAKLEDSAVYLCASRLASNEQFFGPGTRLTVL.

CDR3 region: CASSLGPGQGFGIQYF. CDR3 bases: TGTGCCAGCAGCTTAGGCCCCGGACAGGGTTTCGGCATTCAGTACTTC. V gene TRBV7-9 combines with J gene TRBJ2-4, with TRBD1 identical over 8 bases. The CDR3 has 16 amino acids. J lost 9 bases, V lost 1 base, and 11 bases had no gene match. Per germline, CDR1 SEHNR and CDR2 FQNEAQ (reference sequence).

The chain carries TRBV11-1 and TRBJ2-6; weak D call: TRBD1 (6 bases). CDR1 and CDR2 (germline): SGHAT, FQDESV (reference sequence). This CDR3 has 18 amino acids. Trimming cost V 6 bases and J 1 base, with 19 bases left between them. In DNA form, the CDR3 reads TGTGCCAGCAGGTTGGGGGCAGTATCGAGTTCTGGGGCCAACGTCCTGACTTTC. Residues: CASRLGAVSSSGANVLTF. Looking up the rest from reference TRBV11-1 and TRBJ2-6 gives the full variable domain: EAEVAQSPRYKITEKSQAVAFWCDPISGHATLYWYRQILGQGPELLVQFQDESVVDDSQLPKDRFSAERLKGVDSTLKIQPAELGDSAMYLCASRLGAVSSSGANVLTFGAGSRLTVL.

The genes are TRBV4-1 and TRBJ2-1; 9 positions match TRBD1. J was trimmed by 2 bases and V by 0 bases; bases with no gene match: 5. Germline-derived CDR1 and CDR2 are MGHRA and YSYEKL. The CDR3 consists of 17 residues. CDR3 region: CASSQDDTGGPYNEQFF. DNA for the CDR3: TGCGCCAGCAGCCAAGACGACACAGGGGGCCCCTACAATGAGCAGTTCTTC.

This clonotype turned up a few times. The chain combines TRBV12-3 or TRBV12-4 with TRBJ1-5, with D unclear. This CDR3 comprises 13 residues. Trimming stripped 6 bases from V and 7 bases from J, with 13 bases between. CDR3 sequence: CASRPGGIQPQHF. In nucleotides, the CDR3 is TGTGCCAGCAGGCCGGGAGGCATCCAGCCCCAGCATTTT.

The rearrangement joins TRBV4-1 to TRBJ1-2; D ambiguous. This CDR3 comprises 13 residues. Trimming pared 1 base from V and 2 bases from J, leaving 5 bases between. Per germline, CDR1 MGHRA and CDR2 YSYEKL. DNA of the CDR3: TGCGCCAGCAGCCAAGCAGTAAACTATGGCTACACCTTC. Residues: CASSQAVNYGYTF.

V usage is TRBV9 and J usage is TRBJ1-1, with unresolved D. Trimming removed 3 bases at V and 1 base at J, with 16 bases between. This CDR3 is 16 amino acids long. Germline lookup yields CDR1 SGDLS and CDR2 YYNGEE. The CDR3 DNA follows: TGTGCCAGCAGCGAGACCCCCGAGTGGAAGAACACTGAAGCTTTCTTT. The encoded protein is CASSETPEWKNTEAFF.

The CDR3 DNA sequence: TGTGCCAGCAGTTTGAGGGGGGGGGCCAAAAACATTCAGTACTTC. Translation: CASSLRGGAKNIQYF. The chain combines TRBV12-3 or TRBV12-4 with TRBJ2-4; TRBD2 is a possible D gene (7 bases). This CDR3 contains 15 residues. V lost 3 bases and J lost 1, with 10 bases in between.

This rearrangement joins TRBV28 to TRBJ1-1; D unclear. V dropped 7 bases and J dropped 5 bases, with 17 bases sitting between them. Germline loops: CDR1 MDHEN, CDR2 SYDVKM. The CDR3 runs 14 residues. The CDR3 DNA sequence: TGTGCCAGCATTTGGGGAGGGCGTGGGACTGAAGCTTTCTTT. The encoded protein is CASIWGGRGTEAFF.

This clonotype was observed a few times. The chain uses TRBV6-4 and TRBJ1-6; 7 bases line up with TRBD1. The ends lost 8 bases at V and 7 bases at J; junction bases unmatched: 8. The CDR3 runs to 14 residues. The germline CDR1 and CDR2 sequences are MRHNA and SNTAGT. The CDR3 loop reads CASSTGISNSPLHF. CDR3 coding DNA: TGTGCCAGCTCGACAGGGATAAGCAATTCACCCCTCCACTTT.

The rearrangement uses TRBV28 and TRBJ2-1; tentative D call: TRBD2 (5 bases). Germline V CDR1 and CDR2: MDHEN, SYDVKM. The CDR3 has 13 residues. The V and J ends lost 10 bases and 8 bases respectively, with 18 bases between them. CDR3 coding DNA: TGTGCCATCTCGCGAGGGTTTCGCGATGAGCAGTTCTTC. Translated: CAISRGFRDEQFF.

This chain links TRBV5-1 with TRBJ1-1, with D perhaps matching TRBD1 (5 bases). Germline V gene lookup returns CDR1 SGHRS and CDR2 YFSETQ. The CDR3 runs 16 residues. Trimming took off 4 bases at V and 0 bases at J, with 16 bases between the two ends. CDR3 sequence reads: CASSPQGFGMNTEAFF. The CDR3 DNA is TGCGCCAGCAGCCCCCAGGGTTTTGGCATGAACACTGAAGCTTTCTTT.

This chain joins TRBV20-1 and TRBJ2-4; D assignment may be TRBD1 or TRBD2 (5 bases each). There are 13 residues in the CDR3. Per germline, CDR1 DFQATT and CDR2 SNEGSKA (reference sequence). V was pared by 3 bases and J by 8 bases, with 14 bases between. The CDR3 nucleotides are TGCAGTGCTAGTCTCGGGGCGAGGGACATTCAGTACTTC. It translates to CSASLGARDIQYF.

CDR3 in DNA: TGTGCCAGCACCGAGGCTAGCGGATACCAAGAGACCCAGTACTTC. It specifies CASTEASGYQETQYF. The chain uses TRBV7-2 and TRBJ2-5; 7 nucleotides match TRBD2. Germline CDR1 and CDR2: SGHTA and FQGNSA. The CDR3 covers 15 residues. Unmatched junction bases numbered 8, after V lost 7 bases and J lost 0 bases.

V is TRBV10-3 and J is TRBJ1-1, with unresolved D. The ends were cut back, 5 bases at V and 3 bases at J, with 7 bases in the middle. The CDR3 length is 12 residues. Germline V lookup: CDR1 ENHRY, CDR2 SYGVKD. The CDR3 here is CAISREYTEAFF. Here the CDR3 DNA reads TGTGCCATCAGTAGGGAGTACACTGAAGCTTTCTTT.

The V call is TRBV21-1, the J call TRBJ2-7; the D call in the table, TRBD1, was not verified against the DNA. TRBV21-1 counts as a pseudogene. This CDR3 has 13 residues. DNA for the CDR3: TGTGCCAGCAGCCCTCGACAGGGGACCGAGCAGTACGTC. Its protein is CASSPRQGTEQYV.

This clonotype was seen a few times. The V call is TRBV7-2, the J call TRBJ2-3, with 8 bases aligning to TRBD2. The CDR3 is 16 amino acids. Per germline, CDR1 SGHTA and CDR2 FQGNSA. J was trimmed by 0 bases and V by 4 bases; bases with no gene match: 6. The CDR3 loop is CASSYRAGGSTDTQYF. CDR3 nucleotides: TGTGCCAGCAGCTACCGCGCGGGGGGTAGCACAGATACGCAGTATTTT. The whole variable domain, remainder taken from reference TRBV7-2 and TRBJ2-3, is GAGVSQSPSNKVTEKGKDVELRCDPISGHTALYWYRQSLGQGLEFLIYFQGNSAPDKSGLPSDRFSAERTGGSVSTLTIQRTQQEDSAVYLCASSYRAGGSTDTQYFGPGTRLTVL.

This clonotype was picked up a small number of times. The chain couples TRBV5-1 to TRBJ1-5, with 9 bases matching TRBD1. Germline V lookup: CDR1 SGHRS, CDR2 YFSETQ. V gave up 0 bases and J gave up 8 bases; unmatched junction bases: 3. The CDR3 length is 14 residues. The CDR3 spells CASSLETGGKPQHF. CDR3 bases: TGCGCCAGCAGCTTGGAGACAGGGGGGAAGCCCCAGCATTTT.